A single sample is the source of the 28 T cell receptor beta chains below, sequenced in a study of T cell responses to AZD1222 COVID-19 vaccine. TCRdb's copy holds only in-frame clones and misses some; the assay was immunoSEQ multiplex PCR. The data show roughly 120,000 clones, approximately 90% seen once. Source: peripheral blood, taken on day 0 of AZD1222 vaccination. These receptors originate from an adult in good health.

J is TRBJ1-1 and V is TRBV2; D gene uncertain. Germline loops: CDR1 SNHLY, CDR2 FYNNEI. This CDR3 contains 13 residues. The V gene lost 6 bases and the J gene lost 5 bases, with 13 bases spanning the gap. CDR3 coding DNA: TGTGCCAGCAGAATCGGGCCGGGGACTGAAGCTTTCTTT. Translated: CASRIGPGTEAFF.

This sequence joins TRBV12-3 or TRBV12-4 and TRBJ2-7, with a possible D match to TRBD1 (5 bases). There are 13 residues in the CDR3. The ends were cut back, 5 bases at V and 1 base at J, with 9 bases in the middle. CDR3 sequence: CASSRTPSYEQYF. The CDR3 region has the DNA TGTGCCAGCAGTCGGACACCTTCCTACGAGCAGTACTTC.

This clone has a single count. The chain uses TRBV7-2 and TRBJ1-2; D uncertain. With 1 base removed from V and 5 bases from J, the gap between germline ends came to 5 bases. The CDR3 is 12 amino acids. The germline V gene encodes CDR1 SGHTA and CDR2 FQGNSA. The CDR3 reads CASSLDSYGYTF. The CDR3 coding sequence is TGTGCCAGCAGCTTAGACAGTTATGGCTACACCTTC.

The chain is built from TRBV7-2 and TRBJ2-5; TRBD2 matches at 8 bases. CDR1 SGHTA and CDR2 FQGNSA come from the germline V gene. The trim removed 2 bases at V and 5 bases at J, leaving 7 bases unmatched. The CDR3 is made up of 15 amino acids. CDR3 protein: CASSLQGPGGETQYF. DNA for the CDR3: TGTGCCAGCAGCTTACAGGGGCCGGGGGGGGAGACCCAGTACTTC.

This chain joins TRBV7-2 and TRBJ2-3; 13 bases map to TRBD2. V was pared by 2 bases and J by 0 bases, with 5 bases of the junction left unmatched. This CDR3 contains 18 residues. Germline CDR1 is SGHTA and CDR2 is FQGNSA. The CDR3, as DNA: TGTGCCAGCAGCTTAAGACTAGCGGGGGGAACTAGCACAGATACGCAGTATTTT. Protein product: CASSLRLAGGTSTDTQYF. Based on the CDR3 plus reference TRBV7-2 and TRBJ2-3, the full variable domain is GAGVSQSPSNKVTEKGKDVELRCDPISGHTALYWYRQSLGQGLEFLIYFQGNSAPDKSGLPSDRFSAERTGGSVSTLTIQRTQQEDSAVYLCASSLRLAGGTSTDTQYFGPGTRLTVL.

CDR3: CASRIYRGYEETQYF. The CDR3 DNA is TGTGCCAGCAGAATCTATAGGGGGTATGAAGAGACCCAGTACTTC. The chain combines TRBV7-2 with TRBJ2-5, with D perhaps matching TRBD1 (6 bases). The V end lost 6 bases, the J end lost 3 bases, and 17 bases lay between the germline ends. Germline V lookup: CDR1 SGHTA, CDR2 FQGNSA. The CDR3 runs 15 residues.

The chain uses TRBV5-6 and TRBJ2-2; D is undetermined. Trimming stripped 6 bases from V and 6 bases from J, with 15 bases between. The CDR3 is made up of 14 amino acids. Germline CDR1 SGHDT, CDR2 YYEEEE. This chain's CDR3 is CASIQLEKAGELFF. The CDR3, as DNA: TGTGCCAGCATCCAGCTGGAGAAGGCCGGGGAGCTGTTTTTT.

The chain links TRBV2 to TRBJ2-5, with 7 bases matching TRBD1. This CDR3 contains 15 residues. Germline V gene sequence: CDR1 SNHLY, CDR2 FYNNEI. The junction had 12 bases not matched to a gene; V was cut back by 7 bases and J by 4 bases. The CDR3 loop is CASIDRGLALETQYF. The CDR3 DNA is TGTGCCAGCATCGATAGGGGGCTTGCTCTAGAGACCCAGTACTTC.

The rearrangement links TRBV27 to TRBJ2-1; 7 bases align to TRBD1. The germline V gene has CDR1 MNHEY and CDR2 SMNVEV (reference sequence). The J segment lost 3 bases and the V segment lost 4 bases, leaving 6 bases of the junction unmatched. The CDR3 loop spans 15 amino acids. Here the CDR3 reads CASSSRGQVYNEQFF. CDR3 sequence (DNA): TGTGCCAGCAGTTCCCGAGGACAGGTCTACAATGAGCAGTTCTTC.

The V and J genes are TRBV9 and TRBJ1-2, with D maybe TRBD1 (5 bases). V was pared by 1 base and J by 2 bases, with 9 bases between. Germline V CDR1 and CDR2: SGDLS, YYNGEE. There are 14 residues in the CDR3. The CDR3 nucleotides read TGTGCCAGCAGCGTAAGGGGCGGAAACTATGGCTACACCTTC. Its translation is CASSVRGGNYGYTF.

The gene calls are TRBV24-1 and TRBJ1-5; 9 bases map to TRBD1. This CDR3 is built from 16 residues. Germline V gene lookup returns CDR1 KGHDR and CDR2 SFDVKD. V lost 4 bases to trimming and J lost 5 bases; unmatched junction nucleotides: 8. CDR3 nucleotides: TGTGCCACCAGTGACCCCGGGACAGGGACCGATCAGCCCCAGCATTTT. Translated: CATSDPGTGTDQPQHF.

This rearrangement joins TRBV5-4 to TRBJ2-7, with 13 bases lining up with TRBD2. The CDR3 spans 16 residues. Germline loops: CDR1 SGHNT, CDR2 YYREEE (reference sequence). Germline trimming cut 4 bases from V and 4 bases from J; bases unmatched to any gene: 8. For the CDR3, the DNA is TGTGCCAGCAGCCGCGGGGGACTAGCGGGGAGTTACGAGCAGTACTTC. It translates to CASSRGGLAGSYEQYF. The full variable domain, rest sourced from reference TRBV5-4 and TRBJ2-7, is ETGVTQSPTHLIKTRGQQVTLRCSSQSGHNTVSWYQQALGQGPQFIFQYYREEENGRGNFPPRFSGLQFPNYSSELNVNALELDDSALYLCASSRGGLAGSYEQYFGPGTRLTVT.

The chain employs TRBV27 and TRBJ1-1; D not certain. Trimming left V 0 bases short and J 5 bases short, with 7 bases between. Germline lookup yields CDR1 MNHEY and CDR2 SMNVEV (reference sequence). The CDR3 sequence is 13 residues long. The CDR3 region is CASSLSMTTEAFF. CDR3 DNA sequence: TGTGCCAGCAGTTTATCTATGACGACTGAAGCTTTCTTT.

The V call is TRBV29-1, the J call TRBJ2-7, with D uncertain. The CDR3 runs to 13 residues. CDR1 is SQVTM and CDR2 is ANQGSEA in the germline V gene. The germline V and J ends were trimmed by 1 base and 7 bases, with 14 bases remaining between them. This CDR3 reads CSVEGALTGEQYF. CDR3 in DNA: TGCAGCGTTGAAGGAGCCCTTACGGGTGAGCAGTACTTC.

V is TRBV3-1 (or the pseudogene TRBV3-2) and J is TRBJ1-1; D gene uncertain. The CDR3 has 13 amino acids. Trimming shortened V by 7 bases and J by 5 bases, and 14 bases separated the two germline ends. Per germline, CDR1 LGHDT and CDR2 YNNKEL (reference sequence). The CDR3 DNA is TGTGCCAGCAAGGGATCTCGAAGGACTGAAGCTTTCTTT. Protein: CASKGSRRTEAFF.

J is TRBJ2-7 and V is TRBV28; TRBD2 matches at 9 bases. Germline loops: CDR1 MDHEN, CDR2 SYDVKM. The CDR3 runs 15 residues. J lost 3 bases, V lost 4 bases, and 7 bases had no gene match. The CDR3 loop reads CASSSPGLAFYEQYF. The CDR3, as DNA: TGTGCCAGCAGTTCGCCGGGACTAGCCTTCTACGAGCAGTACTTC.

The chain recombines TRBV11-2 with TRBJ2-1; weak D call: TRBD1 (5 bases). This CDR3 comprises 15 residues. The V gene lost 8 bases and the J gene lost 0 bases, with 14 bases spanning the gap. CDR1 is SGHAT, CDR2 FQNNGV, per germline. CDR3 in amino acids: CASGSYTGSYNEQFF. Here the CDR3 DNA reads TGTGCCAGCGGCTCTTATACAGGCTCCTACAATGAGCAGTTCTTC.

The chain combines TRBV2 with TRBJ1-5; possible D gene TRBD1, 5 bases. Trimming took off 3 bases at V and 5 bases at J, with 20 bases between the two ends. This CDR3 has 17 residues. Germline V lookup: CDR1 SNHLY, CDR2 FYNNEI. CDR3 region: CASSEPGATSKDQPQHF. DNA for the CDR3: TGTGCCAGCAGTGAGCCCGGGGCTACCAGCAAGGATCAGCCCCAGCATTTT.

This chain uses TRBV4-1 with TRBJ1-1; no clear D gene. The germline V gene has CDR1 MGHRA and CDR2 YSYEKL. This CDR3 spans 14 amino acids. Deletions cut 4 bases from V and 1 base from J, with 10 bases between. In DNA form, the CDR3 reads TGCGCCAGCAGCCGGGCTGGAGGGAACACTGAAGCTTTCTTT. Protein product: CASSRAGGNTEAFF.

The chain is built from TRBV9 and TRBJ2-3; 8 bases map to TRBD2. V gave up 0 bases and J gave up 1 base; unmatched junction bases: 1. This CDR3 is 15 amino acids long. From germline, CDR1 is SGDLS and CDR2 YYNGEE. The CDR3 sequence is CASSVVLAGTDTQYF. The CDR3 DNA reads TGTGCCAGCAGCGTAGTACTAGCGGGCACAGATACGCAGTATTTT.

CDR3 residues: CASSPGGYNSPLHF. CDR3 bases: TGTGCCAGTAGTCCAGGGGGCTATAATTCACCCCTCCACTTT. The rearrangement joins TRBV19 to TRBJ1-6, with 7 positions matching TRBD1. This CDR3 contains 14 residues. Trimming cost V 5 bases and J 3 bases; bases outside gene matches: 1. In germline, CDR1 is LNHDA, CDR2 SQIVND (reference sequence).

This chain joins TRBV5-6 and TRBJ2-7, with 11 bases aligning to TRBD1. This CDR3 is built from 16 residues. The germline V gene has CDR1 SGHDT and CDR2 YYEEEE. With V trimmed by 2 bases and J by 5 bases, 9 bases remained unmatched. In nucleotides, the CDR3 is TGTGCCAGCAGCTTTTTCCAGGGACAGGGGGTCCACGAGCAGTACTTC. This encodes CASSFFQGQGVHEQYF.

The rearrangement links TRBV3-1 (or the pseudogene TRBV3-2) to TRBJ1-5, with 10 nucleotides matching TRBD1. With 1 base clipped from V and 2 bases from J, the junction kept 2 bases outside the gene matches. Per the germline V gene, CDR1 is LGHDT and CDR2 is YNNKEL (reference sequence). This CDR3 is 16 amino acids long. CDR3 bases: TGTGCCAGCAGCCAAGGGACAGGGGGGGGCAATCAGCCCCAGCATTTT. Its translation is CASSQGTGGGNQPQHF.

The chain combines TRBV21-1 with TRBJ1-1. TRBV21-1 is deemed a pseudogene. CDR3 length: 16 residues. The CDR3 DNA sequence: TGTGCCAGCAGCAAAGGCCTTTTAAGGGTCGACACTGAAGCTTTCTTT. Translating it yields CASSKGLLRVDTEAFF.

The CDR3 loop reads CASSLEYSTGELFF. The DNA for the CDR3 is TGTGCCAGCAGCTTAGAATACTCCACCGGGGAGCTGTTTTTT. The rearrangement links TRBV13 to TRBJ2-2, with D uncertain. Germline V lookup: CDR1 PRHDT, CDR2 FYEKMQ (reference sequence). V shed 1 base and J shed 4 bases, with 7 bases lying between them. The CDR3 runs to 14 residues.

The rearrangement uses TRBV7-9 and TRBJ2-7, with 8 bases aligning to TRBD1. Germline CDR1 and CDR2: SEHNR and FQNEAQ (reference sequence). The CDR3 sequence is 14 residues long. V was clipped by 3 bases and J by 6 bases; unmatched bases: 7. CDR3: CASSFGDRLAEQYF. CDR3 coding DNA: TGTGCCAGCAGCTTTGGGGACAGGTTGGCCGAGCAGTACTTC. Using reference TRBV7-9 and TRBJ2-7 for the parts outside the CDR3, the full variable domain is DTGVSQNPRHKITKRGQNVTFRCDPISEHNRLYWYRQTLGQGPEFLTYFQNEAQLEKSRLLSDRFSAERPKGSFSTLEIQRTEQGDSAMYLCASSFGDRLAEQYFGPGTRLTVT.

The rearrangement uses TRBV6-6 and TRBJ1-4; D is uncertain. The CDR3 has 15 amino acids. V was trimmed by 6 bases and J by 8 bases, leaving 19 bases between them. Germline lookup yields CDR1 MNHNY and CDR2 SVGAGI (reference sequence). CDR3 DNA sequence: TGTGCCAGCAGCCCCGGCGGTGGTTCGAAAGAAAAACTGTTTTTT. It translates to CASSPGGGSKEKLFF.

The V gene is TRBV9, the J gene TRBJ2-1; 8 nucleotides agree with TRBD2. This CDR3 contains 14 residues. V gave up 4 bases and J gave up 8 bases; unmatched junction bases: 8. CDR1 SGDLS and CDR2 YYNGEE come from the germline V gene. The chain's CDR3 is CASSPRGLADEQFF. The DNA for the CDR3 is TGTGCCAGCAGCCCCCGAGGACTAGCCGATGAGCAGTTCTTC. Drawing the rest from reference TRBV9 and TRBJ2-1, the complete variable domain is DSGVTQTPKHLITATGQRVTLRCSPRSGDLSVYWYQQSLDQGLQFLIQYYNGEERAKGNILERFSAQQFPDLHSELNLSSLELGDSALYFCASSPRGLADEQFFGPGTRLTVL.